This T cell receptor beta chain comes out of a study of T-cell memory formation after mild COVID-19. One entry per CDR3 protein, called by TCRdb with MiXCR from the 5' RACE reads. The table includes about 250,000 distinct CDR3 sequences, 15% to 17% detected once. Trimming removed 5 bases at V and 0 bases at J, with 16 bases between. CDR1 and CDR2 (germline): SQVTM, ANQGSEA. The CDR3 consists of 15 residues. This clonotype was seen repeatedly, ten times or more. The V and J genes are TRBV29-1 and TRBJ1-2; D perhaps matches TRBD1 (5 bases). This receptor was identified in an adult woman who had mild COVID-19 (a few samples of this study predate the infection). Cell type and time point are not known. Sequenced: PBMCs or a T cell subset sorted from them (not recorded which). CDR3 sequence (DNA): TGCAGCGTTCCCCTCGGAGACAGACCTAACTATGGCTACACCTTC. Its translation: CSVPLGDRPNYGYTF.